This TCR beta chain was recorded in a study of molecular identifiers for immune sequencing clone quantification. One entry per CDR3 protein results from TCRdb running MiXCR on the PCR reads. The table includes about 98,000 distinct CDR3 sequences, about 35% detected once. Study conclusions and caveats: It was shown that clones above 20 RNA copies held over 97% of effector molecules, but under 1% in naive cells. A single cell's spiked Jurkat TCR RNA was reportedly detectable among 900,000 to 1,000,000 naive cells.

Note on this clonotype: The antigen is undetermined.

The specimen was naive CD8+ T cells from blood, with Jurkat cell RNA spiked in. The subset denotes: FACS-sorted CD8+CD4-CCR7+CD45RA+ naive T cells. The TCR was taken from a human donor in good health. Some libraries in this study had Jurkat cell RNA spiked in.

CDR3 protein: CASSSFKLLLQETQYF. CDR3 in DNA: TGTGCCAGCAGTTCCTTTAAACTGCTACTACAAGAGACCCAGTACTTC. The chain couples TRBV28 to TRBJ2-5; D is uncertain. V lost 4 bases, J lost 2 bases, and 17 bases lay in between. Germline V gives CDR1 MDHEN, CDR2 SYDVKM. The CDR3 length is 16 residues.